What follows is one T cell receptor beta chain and its context. Its antigen has not been determined. Base-call qualities are not available, and no considerably larger clone is one nucleotide away. Trimming at the junction amounts to 2 bases on V and 6 bases on J, and the germline ends lie 26 bases apart. Including cysteine and phenylalanine, the CDR3 has 19 amino acids. Only the CDR3 DNA is retained, 57 bases long and in frame from the first base. From the germline V gene, CDR1 is SGHVS and CDR2 is FQNEAQ. Library creation used the immunoSEQ multiplex PCR assay. For the multiplex PCR, a mixture combining 60 forward primers for TCR Vbeta segments and 13 reverse primers for TCR Jbeta segments was used. The CDR3 region of rearranged TCR beta genes was amplified from genomic DNA with a multiplex PCR assay. The Illumina HiSeq System was used to sequence the amplified TCR beta libraries as 87-base-pair reads. Regarding the original processing steps: Across the 500 to 700 repertoires, a later analysis counted approximately 75 million unique TCR beta chains, 9 million to 14 million of which were shared by at least two donors. Raw reads were error-corrected and collapsed into unique sequences with a nearest-neighbor algorithm that merged closely related sequences to remove PCR and sequencing errors. V, D and J gene segments were assigned by aligning CDR3 sequences to IMGT reference sequences. For a sequence to be retained, a match of at least six nucleotides to both a V gene segment and a J gene segment was required. Rearrangements were called productive when the CDR3 lacked stop codons and stayed in frame with V and J; all others were non-productive. Following IMGT convention, CDR3 was defined as the stretch from the second conserved V-encoded cysteine to the conserved J-encoded phenylalanine. In an earlier analysis of more than 550 of the donors, sequences lacking an unambiguous match to a single V gene segment were excluded. In an earlier analysis of approximately 500 of the donors, a V segment was called functional when productive rearrangements were above 56.7%, and segregating when the standard deviation between donors exceeded 5%. A statistical classification framework was developed to diagnose cytomegalovirus status using the catalog of TCR beta chain sequences. V and J gene assignment, in a later analysis, came from comparing TCR nucleotide sequences with IMGT/GENE-DB human TR gene sequences. A later analysis assigned CDR3 sequences and most-parsimonious VDJ recombination scenarios with the TCRdist pipeline. In a later analysis, each TCR beta chain was defined by its CDR3 amino acid sequence together with its V-gene family, and reads lacking a unique V-gene family were excluded. To address suspected cross-contamination and a sequencing artifact, a later analysis removed a few hundred highly shared, low-generation-probability nucleotide sequences. In a later analysis, a clonal expansion index was calculated for each public chain from normalized within-repertoire ranks of inferred template counts. In a later analysis, generation probabilities were computed with a VDJ recombination model fitted to out-of-frame rearrangements, and the resulting probabilities were checked against IGoR. A later analysis scored TCR-TCR, TCR-HLA and TCR-CMV co-occurrence with hypergeometric tests, applying a repertoire-size bias correction to TCR pairs. In a later analysis, false discovery rates were estimated by permuting HLA or CMV assignments 20 times. A later analysis grouped co-occurring TCRs with DBSCAN, adding TCRdist sequence similarity when clustering within HLA-allele-positive subsets. Repertoires with fewer than 30,000 or more than 120,000 public chains were left out of co-occurrence clustering, as were about 5 repertoires with anomalous nucleotide sharing. TCRdb retrieved this table from immuneACCESS and kept in-frame rearrangements only. Not all clones are present; in checked studies, unresolved V genes account for under half, and no reason is known for the remainder. V, J and clone size derive from that table, while D and trimming were established from the DNA sequence. The sample table lists approximately 90,000 clones, approximately 80% of them with a count of one. The top ten clones comprise approximately 3.7% of the sample.

In total, roughly 670 healthy bone marrow donors made up the cohort. At the time of sampling, every cohort member was nominally healthy, though immune exposures that went unrecorded were likely present. The donor tested CMV seronegative and was one of the 352 seronegative cohort members. Every donor gave a peripheral blood sample, and the peripheral blood mononuclear cells from that sample were used for TCR beta sequencing. Genomic DNA extraction from the blood cell samples was performed with the Qiagen DNeasy Blood Extraction Kit. The data derive from a study of cytomegalovirus exposure and HLA in healthy donors (dated by TCRdb to 2017 to 2019). Background for the entire study: According to an earlier analysis of several hundred of the donors, about 179 million T cells yielded some 110 million unique TCR beta sequences and more than 250 Gb of sequence data. Approximately 310 gigabases of sequencing data and tens of millions of unique TCR sequences were included in an early release covering about 620 HLA-typed donors. Among the roughly 410 genotyped donors, about 85% belonged to the genetic ancestry cluster associated with self-reported Caucasian donors. The study was designed to test whether signatures of past pathogen exposure could be identified by cataloging public T cell receptors. The T cell repertoires of 700 or so subjects were profiled by immunosequencing and related to cytomegalovirus serostatus. A separate validation cohort of 100 to 150 different subjects was used in addition to the 666-subject first cohort. To predict cytomegalovirus infection status, the study brought together high-throughput TCR immunosequencing, statistical association of individual TCRs with disease status, and machine learning. A later analysis re-examined previously published TCR beta repertoires from more than 600 donors and added high-resolution HLA genotyping to investigate patterns of TCR occurrence. Rather than using new phenotypic data, the later analysis identified candidate immune exposures from TCR beta sequences and from how often those sequences occurred across donors. To decide whether each TCR beta V gene segment behaved as functional or pseudogenic, an earlier analysis of 587 of the donors relied on high-throughput TCR beta sequencing. Alongside the repertoire data, information on donor age, sex, ethnicity and CMV serostatus was compiled. A later genetic analysis used genome-wide SNP genotypes for about 65% of the 666 donors, treating that subset as a discovery cohort. Every discovery cohort repertoire had been produced on one sequencing platform. HLA typing included class I and class II loci at four-digit resolution. Typing coverage varied by locus: 629-630 donors for A, B, C, DRB1 and DQB1; roughly 510 for DQA1; more than 600 for DPA1; under 490 for DPB1. Because of strong linkage in the cohort, roughly 5 DR-DQ haplotypes were treated as single units for association and clustering. Across approximately 400 genotyped donors of the cohort, an average of about 220,000 unique TCR beta nucleotide sequences per donor were sequenced, and 15% to 20% of those sequences were non-productive.

General conclusions and limits of the study: Some IMGT-functional V segments, including TRBV6-2 and TRBV6-3, could not be told apart with the 87-base-pair reads, so those segments were excluded. In a later analysis, HLA-associated TCR beta chains showed more clonal expansion and lower generation probabilities than non-associated chains that were equally common. At a false discovery rate of 0.05, a later analysis linked under 20,000 TCR beta sequences to specific HLA alleles. A later analysis found that TCR association rates varied across HLA loci, with DRB1 alleles showing the most associated TCRs and HLA-C alleles the fewest. An association between a missense DCLRE1C variant and V-gene and J-gene trimming of TCR beta chains was found in a later genetic analysis and replicated in an independent cohort. A later genetic analysis reported fewer N-insertions in productive TCRs among donors in an Asian-associated ancestry cluster than the roughly 690-donor mean. Most TCR sequences were seen in very few donors, while some public TCRs were found in many individuals. A further reported finding was that TCR beta sequences accurately predicted the HLA-A and HLA-B alleles for most subjects in the first cohort. When HLA alleles, especially DR and DQ, strongly co-occurred, TCR associations were difficult to assign to individual alleles. The sequencing pipeline was judged likely to have produced a cluster of highly shared sequence variants as a technical artifact. The cohort was sequenced for TCR beta chains only, and without alpha or paired-chain data the features that could be detected were limited. Roughly uniform sequencing depth across donors was assumed in presence/absence analyses, although this assumption may not hold. In vitro tests confirmed that three of the cytomegalovirus-associated TCR beta chains recognize cytomegalovirus antigens. For the cohort, immune exposure information was limited to CMV serostatus. Correlated functional status among segregating V segments might be attributable to linkage disequilibrium, but an unknown experimental factor could not be ruled out. Several of the top co-occurrence clusters appeared to be linked to parvovirus B19, influenza, CMV and Epstein-Barr virus, according to a later analysis. The study listed 164 TCR beta chains as associated with cytomegalovirus. In an earlier analysis of roughly 560 of the donors, most TCR beta V segments were observed in productive rearrangements about 90% or about 30% of the time, broadly matching IMGT annotations. Because some donors lacked HLA typing at each locus, the association tests relied only on the typed subset. In a later analysis, most CMV-associated TCR beta chains were found to appear HLA-restricted, with HLA associations seemingly driven largely by CMV exposure. Because counts were too low, under 20 rarely observed V segments, including chromosome 9 orphons, were left out of the earlier analysis of approximately 580 of the donors. Cytomegalovirus status was reported to be diagnosed by the classifier with high specificity and sensitivity in both the original and validation cohorts. It was suggested by the authors that the approach could potentially be generalized to other disease states and immunological phenotypes.

The clonotype comes from a man aged 30 to 45 in good health and CMV-seronegative. The chain joins TRBV7-8 to TRBJ1-3; a tentative D match to TRBD1 spans 6 bases. The sample was PBMCs. For the CDR3, the sequence is CASSLNAAPGGLGENTIYF. The nucleotide sequence is given as TGTGCCAGCAGCTTAAATGCGGCCCCGGGGGGCCTTGGAGAAAACACCATATATTTT.